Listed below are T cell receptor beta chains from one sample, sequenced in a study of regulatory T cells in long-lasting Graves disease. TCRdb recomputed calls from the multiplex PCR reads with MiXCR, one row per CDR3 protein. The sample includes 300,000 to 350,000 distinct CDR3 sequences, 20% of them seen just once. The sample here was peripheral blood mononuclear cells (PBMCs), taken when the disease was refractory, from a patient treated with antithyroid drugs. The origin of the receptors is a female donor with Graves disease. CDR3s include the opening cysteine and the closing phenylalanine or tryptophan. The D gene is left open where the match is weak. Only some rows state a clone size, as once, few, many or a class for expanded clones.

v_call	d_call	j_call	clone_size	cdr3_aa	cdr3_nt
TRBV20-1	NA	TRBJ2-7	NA	CSASLRGDEQYF	TGCAGTGCTAGTCTACGCGGGGACGAGCAGTACTTC
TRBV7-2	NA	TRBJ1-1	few	CASSLVRQTNTEAFF	TGTGCCAGCAGCTTAGTCCGCCAGACGAACACTGAAGCTTTCTTT
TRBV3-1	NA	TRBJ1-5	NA	CASSQRQAPMHF	TGTGCCAGCAGCCAAAGGCAGGCCCCCATGCATTTT
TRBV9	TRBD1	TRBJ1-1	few	CASSGDRGGTEAFF	TGTGCCAGCAGCGGGGACAGGGGCGGTACTGAAGCTTTCTTT
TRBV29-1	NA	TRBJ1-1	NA	CSAGDPTVNTEAFF	TGCAGCGCGGGGGACCCGACGGTGAACACTGAAGCTTTCTTT
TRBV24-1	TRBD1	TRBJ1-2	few	CATSTGTGTLGYTF	TGTGCCACCAGTACTGGGACAGGAACGCTTGGCTACACCTTC
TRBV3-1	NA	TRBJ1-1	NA	CASSPTGQHTEAFF	TGTGCCAGCAGCCCCACCGGACAGCACACTGAAGCTTTCTTT
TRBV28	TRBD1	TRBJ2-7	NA	CASSPIRINRDRLYEQYF	TGTGCCAGCAGTCCAATCCGAATAAACCGGGACAGGCTATACGAGCAGTACTTC
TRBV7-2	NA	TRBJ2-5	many	CASSSGGQLKETQYF	TGTGCCAGCAGCTCTGGGGGTCAGTTAAAAGAGACCCAGTACTTC
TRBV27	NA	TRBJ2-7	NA	CASSIYGEQYF	TGTGCCAGCAGTATCTATGGCGAGCAGTACTTC
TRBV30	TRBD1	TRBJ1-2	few	CAWREGANYGYTF	TGTGCCTGGAGAGAGGGGGCCAACTATGGCTACACCTTC
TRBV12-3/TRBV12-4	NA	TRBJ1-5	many	CASSRTGNQPQHF	TGTGCCAGCTCCCGTACAGGGAATCAGCCCCAGCATTTT
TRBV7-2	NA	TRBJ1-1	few	CASSLTQGFTEAFF	TGTGCCAGCAGCTTAACACAAGGCTTCACTGAAGCTTTCTTT
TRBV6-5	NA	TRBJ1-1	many	CASSYTRLGRGTEAFF	TGTGCCAGCAGTTACACCCGACTCGGGCGGGGGACTGAAGCTTTCTTT
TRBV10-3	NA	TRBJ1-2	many	CAISDTRAYGYTF	TGTGCCATCAGTGACACTAGGGCGTATGGCTACACCTTC
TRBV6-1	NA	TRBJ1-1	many	CASSGHMNTEAFF	TGTGCCAGCAGTGGACATATGAACACTGAAGCTTTCTTT
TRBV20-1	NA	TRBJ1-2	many	CSASGREDYGYTF	TGCAGTGCTAGCGGGCGGGAAGACTATGGCTACACCTTC
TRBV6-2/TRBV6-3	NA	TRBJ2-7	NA	CASSYFTPGRPSYEQYF	TGTGCCAGCAGTTACTTTACTCCGGGCCGGCCATCCTACGAGCAGTACTTC
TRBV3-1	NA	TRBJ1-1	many	CASSRSMNTEAFF	TGTGCCAGCAGCCGATCTATGAACACTGAAGCTTTCTTT
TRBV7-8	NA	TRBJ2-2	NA	CASSLFRRGSQMNTGELFF	TGTGCCAGCAGCTTATTCCGGAGGGGCTCCCAAATGAACACCGGGGAGCTGTTTTTT
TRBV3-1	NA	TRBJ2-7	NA	CASSQGTVRSEQYF	TGTGCCAGCAGCCAAGGAACGGTTCGGAGCGAGCAGTACTTC
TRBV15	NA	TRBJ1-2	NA	CATSRDGQGPLYGYTF	TGTGCCACCAGCAGAGATGGGCAGGGCCCCCTCTATGGCTACACCTTC
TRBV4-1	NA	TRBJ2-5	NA	CASSQRAAKETQYF	TGCGCCAGCAGCCAAAGAGCGGCCAAAGAGACCCAGTACTTC
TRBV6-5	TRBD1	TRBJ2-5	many	CASSYEGGRTGIETQYF	TGTGCCAGCAGTTACGAGGGAGGAAGGACAGGGATCGAGACCCAGTACTTC
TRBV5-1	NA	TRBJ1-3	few	CASSFDGDGNTIYF	TGCGCCAGCAGCTTCGACGGAGATGGAAACACCATATATTTT
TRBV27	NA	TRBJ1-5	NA	CASSLIGTSSNQPQHF	TGTGCCAGCAGCTTGATTGGGACAAGTAGCAATCAGCCCCAGCATTTT
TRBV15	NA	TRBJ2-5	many	CATTRTIQETQYF	TGTGCCACCACGCGGACGATACAAGAGACCCAGTACTTC
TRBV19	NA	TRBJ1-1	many	CASSAGFTEAFF	TGTGCCAGTAGCGCAGGGTTCACTGAAGCTTTCTTT
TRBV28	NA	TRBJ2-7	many	CASRQTYRKSEQYF	TGTGCCAGCAGGCAAACTTACAGGAAATCCGAGCAGTACTTC
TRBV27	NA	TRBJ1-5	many	CASATSLNQPQHF	TGTGCCAGCGCTACAAGTCTCAATCAGCCCCAGCATTTT
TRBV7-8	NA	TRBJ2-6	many	CASSRSGRSSGANVLTF	TGTGCCAGCAGCCGATCGGGACGTAGCTCTGGGGCCAACGTCCTGACTTTC
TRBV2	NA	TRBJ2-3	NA	CASTSTYYTDTQYF	TGTGCCAGCACCTCGACCTACTACACAGATACGCAGTATTTT
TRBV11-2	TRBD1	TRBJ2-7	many	CASSSTGGTYEQYF	TGTGCCAGCAGCTCGACAGGGGGGACCTACGAGCAGTACTTC
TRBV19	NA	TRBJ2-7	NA	CASSITARTAQSYEQYF	TGTGCCAGTAGTATAACTGCCCGGACAGCGCAATCATACGAGCAGTACTTC
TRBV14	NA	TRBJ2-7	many	CASSDGLYEQYF	TGTGCCAGCAGCGACGGGCTATACGAGCAGTACTTC
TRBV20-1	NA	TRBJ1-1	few	CSARKPLMGFENTEAFF	TGCAGTGCTAGAAAACCCCTGATGGGTTTTGAGAACACTGAAGCTTTCTTT
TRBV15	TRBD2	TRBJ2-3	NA	CATSLGSGRVTDTQYF	TGTGCCACCAGCCTCGGTAGCGGGAGAGTCACAGATACGCAGTATTTT
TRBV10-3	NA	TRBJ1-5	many	CAISERTDQPQHF	TGTGCCATCAGCGAAAGGACCGATCAGCCCCAGCATTTT
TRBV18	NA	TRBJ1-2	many	CASSPPTHYGKGYTF	TGTGCCAGCTCACCACCGACGCACTACGGGAAGGGCTACACCTTC
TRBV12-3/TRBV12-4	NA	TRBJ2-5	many	CASSLAWQETQYF	TGTGCCAGCAGTTTGGCGTGGCAAGAGACCCAGTACTTC
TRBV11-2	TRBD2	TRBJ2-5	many	CASSFVLAGETQYF	TGTGCCAGCAGCTTTGTGCTAGCGGGGGAGACCCAGTACTTC
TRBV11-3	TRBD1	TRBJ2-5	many	CASSPGQGDQETQYF	TGTGCCAGCAGCCCGGGACAGGGGGACCAAGAGACCCAGTACTTC
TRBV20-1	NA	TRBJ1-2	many	CSARAQSGYGYTF	TGCAGTGCTAGGGCCCAGTCTGGCTATGGCTACACCTTC
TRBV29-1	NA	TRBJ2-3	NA	CSVAREGADTQYF	TGCAGCGTCGCACGCGAGGGGGCAGATACGCAGTATTTT
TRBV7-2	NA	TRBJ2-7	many	CASSPQISYEQYF	TGTGCCAGCAGCCCCCAGATTTCCTACGAGCAGTACTTC
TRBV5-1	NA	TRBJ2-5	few	CASSTTTKETQYF	TGCGCCAGCAGTACTACCACGAAAGAGACCCAGTACTTC
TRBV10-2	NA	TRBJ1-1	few	CASGLPGGAEAFF	TGCGCCAGCGGCTTGCCGGGGGGTGCTGAAGCTTTCTTT
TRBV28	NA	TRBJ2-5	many	CASSSYVETQYF	TGTGCCAGCAGTTCTTATGTAGAGACCCAGTACTTC